The entry below gives a single T cell receptor beta chain sequence along with its context. Its antigen is as yet unknown. Germline loops: CDR1 KGHSH, CDR2 LQKENI. Trimming took 0 bases from V and 2 from J; bases not matched to a gene: 9. This CDR3 region has 19 residues. The sample originates from a study of shared clonotypes between healthy human individuals. Study overall: The cohort comprised a couple of women and a few men. Their ages spanned 18 to 49 years. Study-wide results and limits: Represented diversity, genetic and exposure-history alike, was limited by few donors.

TCRdb keeps only in-frame clones here, not all; method: immunoSEQ multiplex PCR. The table has approximately 1.5 million clones, about 98.5% seen once. Sequences were obtained from naive CD4+ T cells sorted from blood. Documented subset: CD45RA+ positively selected. The V and J genes are TRBV18 and TRBJ2-2; 10 nucleotides line up with TRBD2. This receptor was taken from a man aged 25-40 years in good health. In DNA, the CDR3 is TGTGCCAGCTCACCACCCTTCTCTAGCGGGAGTCGTAACACCGGGGAGCTGTTTTTT. Amino acid sequence: CASSPPFSSGSRNTGELFF.